Listed below are T cell receptor beta chains from one sample, sequenced in a study of cytomegalovirus exposure and HLA in healthy donors. Data came from immunoSEQ multiplex PCR; TCRdb stores just in-frame clones and leaves some out. The sample has about 200,000 clones, and its top ten clones hold almost 0.75%. Input material: PBMCs. Every receptor here comes from a boy between 5 and 17 years old in good health and CMV-seronegative. Each CDR3 is given with its conserved first and last residue. Each record gives: D gene, V gene, J gene, CDR3 DNA, CDR3 protein. D genes are given only for firm matches.

NA,TRBV19,TRBJ1-1,TGTGCCAGTAGGGACAAACCAGCTAACACTGAAGCTTTCTTT,CASRDKPANTEAFF
TRBD1,TRBV28,TRBJ1-2,TGTGCCAGCAGTTCCGGGACAGGGAAAGGCTACACCTTC,CASSSGTGKGYTF
NA,TRBV11-1,TRBJ1-3,TGTGCCAGCAGCTTTTACGAGGCTGGAAACACCATATATTTT,CASSFYEAGNTIYF
TRBD1,TRBV9,TRBJ2-1,TGTGCCAGCAGCGTAGGGGGACAGGGGCCATACAATGAGCAGTTCTTC,CASSVGGQGPYNEQFF
TRBD1,TRBV6-1,TRBJ2-7,TGTGCCAGCCCTCCGGGACAGGGTTCCTACGAGCAGTACTTC,CASPPGQGSYEQYF
NA,TRBV6-1,TRBJ1-2,TGTGCCAGCAGTGAAGCGGGGCTTTATGGCTACACCTTC,CASSEAGLYGYTF
NA,TRBV11-3,TRBJ2-3,TGTGCCAGCAGCCGGAGGAGTGGCACAGATACGCAGTATTTT,CASSRRSGTDTQYF
TRBD1,TRBV5-4,TRBJ2-7,TGTGCCAGCAGCTTGTGGACAGGGGGTTTCGACGAGCAGTACTTC,CASSLWTGGFDEQYF
NA,TRBV11-2,TRBJ1-1,TGTGCCAGCAGCCTTAACATCTTCACTGAAGCTTTCTTT,CASSLNIFTEAFF
NA,TRBV28,TRBJ1-1,TGTGCCAGCAGCCACGGTACCCGGACTGAAGCTTTCTTT,CASSHGTRTEAFF
NA,TRBV6-1,TRBJ2-5,TGTGCCAGCAGTGAAGTGTCACGGGAGACCCAGTACTTC,CASSEVSRETQYF
NA,TRBV11-2,TRBJ2-7,TGTGCCAGCAGCTTAGATAGCTACGAGCAGTACTTC,CASSLDSYEQYF
TRBD2,TRBV4-1,TRBJ2-5,TGCGCCAGCAGCCAGAGTGGGGTAGCGGGGGGGGAGGAGACCCAGTACTTC,CASSQSGVAGGEETQYF
NA,TRBV5-4,TRBJ2-3,TGTGCCAGCAGCTTGATTCCTAGCACAGATACGCAGTATTTT,CASSLIPSTDTQYF
NA,TRBV14,TRBJ2-7,TGTGCCAGCAGCACAGGCGTTAGCTCCTACGAGCAGTACTTC,CASSTGVSSYEQYF
NA,TRBV7-3,TRBJ1-1,TGTGCCAGCAGCTCCCAGGGGTCGGTGAACACTGAAGCTTTCTTT,CASSSQGSVNTEAFF
NA,TRBV7-9,TRBJ2-7,TGTGCCAGCAGCCCGACAGATCTCGAGCAGTACTTC,CASSPTDLEQYF
NA,TRBV9,TRBJ1-1,TGTGCCAGCAGCGTAGCGGCTGGGGAGACTGAAGCTTTCTTT,CASSVAAGETEAFF
NA,TRBV7-2,TRBJ2-7,TGTGCCAGCAGCTTAGGTGCGGAACCTCGCGAGCAGTACTTC,CASSLGAEPREQYF
NA,TRBV13,TRBJ2-2,TGTGCCAGCAGCTACGGGAGCAACCCCGGGGAGCTGTTTTTT,CASSYGSNPGELFF
NA,TRBV5-4,TRBJ1-1,TGTGCCAGCAGCTCATTGGGGGCGAACACTGAAGCTTTCTTT,CASSSLGANTEAFF
NA,TRBV5-1,TRBJ2-5,TGCGCCAGCAGCTTGGGGGGAGGTGGAGAGACCCAGTACTTC,CASSLGGGGETQYF
NA,TRBV19,TRBJ2-7,TGTGCCAGTAGTAGAACGGACAGATCCTACGAGCAGTACTTC,CASSRTDRSYEQYF
TRBD2,TRBV6-6,TRBJ2-5,TGTGCGGGAGGGATATCAGAGGAGACCCAGTACTTC,CAGGISEETQYF
TRBD1,TRBV4-2,TRBJ2-4,TGTGCCAGCAGCCAGAGGACAGGGGTAGCCAAAAACATTCAGTACTTC,CASSQRTGVAKNIQYF
NA,TRBV5-4,TRBJ2-7,TGTGCCAGCAGTTCCTCCCGGACGGGGGTTTACGAGCAGTACTTC,CASSSSRTGVYEQYF
TRBD1,TRBV5-1,TRBJ2-7,TGCGCCAGCAGCCGGGGACAGGGGGACTACGAGCAGTACTTC,CASSRGQGDYEQYF
TRBD1,TRBV20-1,TRBJ1-2,TGCAGTGCAGTCACAGGGGCTGGCTACACCTTC,CSAVTGAGYTF
NA,TRBV25-1,TRBJ1-2,TGTGCCAGCAGTGGAACGGCGGGTGGCTACACCTTC,CASSGTAGGYTF
TRBD2,TRBV2,TRBJ2-3,TGTGCCAGCAGAACTAGCGGATCTAGCACAGATACGCAGTATTTT,CASRTSGSSTDTQYF
TRBD1,TRBV5-4,TRBJ1-4,TGTGCCAGCAGCCACACTGGTGGAGGGGGCGATGAAAAACTGTTTTTT,CASSHTGGGGDEKLFF
NA,TRBV4-1,TRBJ1-1,TGCGCCAGCAGCCATATGAGTTGGGCATCGACGAACACTGAAGCTTTCTTT,CASSHMSWASTNTEAFF
TRBD2,TRBV30,TRBJ2-2,TGTGCCTGTCACACGCGGGGGGGGCACACCGGGGAGCTGTTTTTT,CACHTRGGHTGELFF
TRBD1,TRBV29-1,TRBJ1-1,TGCAGCGTTGAAGATGCGGACAGGGGTTACACTGAAGCTTTCTTT,CSVEDADRGYTEAFF
NA,TRBV5-1,TRBJ2-3,TGCGCCAGCAGCCCGGGTACCGGGTCTCGCACAGATACGCAGTATTTT,CASSPGTGSRTDTQYF
TRBD1,TRBV7-2,TRBJ2-7,TGTGCCAGCAGCTTAAGGAGCGAAACAGGGGACGAGCAGTACTTC,CASSLRSETGDEQYF